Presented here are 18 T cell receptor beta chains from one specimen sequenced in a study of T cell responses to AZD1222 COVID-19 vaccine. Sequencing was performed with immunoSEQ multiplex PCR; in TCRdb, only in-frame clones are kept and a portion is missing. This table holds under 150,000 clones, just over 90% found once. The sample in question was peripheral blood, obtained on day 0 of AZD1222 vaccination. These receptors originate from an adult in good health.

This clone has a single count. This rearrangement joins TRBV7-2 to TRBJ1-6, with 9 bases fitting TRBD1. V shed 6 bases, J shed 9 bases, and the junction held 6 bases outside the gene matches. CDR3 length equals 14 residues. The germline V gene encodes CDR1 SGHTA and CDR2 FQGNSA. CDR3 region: CASSSRDRASPLHF. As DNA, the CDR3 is TGTGCCAGCAGTTCGAGGGACAGGGCTTCACCCCTCCACTTT.

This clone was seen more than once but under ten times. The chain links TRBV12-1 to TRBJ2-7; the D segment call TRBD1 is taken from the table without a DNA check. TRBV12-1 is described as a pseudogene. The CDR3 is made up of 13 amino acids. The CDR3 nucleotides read TGTGCCAGAGAGAGACAGGGCGCCGACGAGCAGTACTTC. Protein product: CARERQGADEQYF.

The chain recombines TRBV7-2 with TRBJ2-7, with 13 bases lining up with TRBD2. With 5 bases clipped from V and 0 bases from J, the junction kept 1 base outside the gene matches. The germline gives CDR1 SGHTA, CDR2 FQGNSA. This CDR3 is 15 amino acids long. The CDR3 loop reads CASSRTSGSSYEQYF. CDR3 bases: TGTGCCAGCAGCCGGACTAGCGGGAGCTCCTACGAGCAGTACTTC.

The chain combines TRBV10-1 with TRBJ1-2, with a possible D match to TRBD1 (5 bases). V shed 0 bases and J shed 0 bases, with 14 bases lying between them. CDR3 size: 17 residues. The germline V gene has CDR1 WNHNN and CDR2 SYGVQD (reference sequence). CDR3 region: CASSESVGVGANYGYTF. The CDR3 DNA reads TGCGCCAGCAGTGAGTCAGTAGGGGTCGGAGCTAACTATGGCTACACCTTC.

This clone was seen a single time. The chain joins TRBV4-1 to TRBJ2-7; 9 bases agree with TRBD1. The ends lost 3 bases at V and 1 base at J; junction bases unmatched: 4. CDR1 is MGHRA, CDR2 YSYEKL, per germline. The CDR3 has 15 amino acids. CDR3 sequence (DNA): TGCGCCAGCAGCCAGATACAGGGGGCGTCCTACGAGCAGTACTTC. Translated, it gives CASSQIQGASYEQYF.

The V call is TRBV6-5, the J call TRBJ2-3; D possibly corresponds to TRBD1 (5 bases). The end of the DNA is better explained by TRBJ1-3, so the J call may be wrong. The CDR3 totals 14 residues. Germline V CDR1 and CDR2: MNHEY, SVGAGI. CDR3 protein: CASSLVLGGTSIYF. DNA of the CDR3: TGTGCCAGCAGTTTGGTTCTAGGCGGGACTAGCATATATTTT.

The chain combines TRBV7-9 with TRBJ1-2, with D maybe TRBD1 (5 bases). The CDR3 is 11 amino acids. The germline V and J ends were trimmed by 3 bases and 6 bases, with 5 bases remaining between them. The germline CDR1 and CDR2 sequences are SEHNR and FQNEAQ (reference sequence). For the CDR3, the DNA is TGTGCCAGCAGCTTGGGGCATGGCTACACCTTC. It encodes CASSLGHGYTF.

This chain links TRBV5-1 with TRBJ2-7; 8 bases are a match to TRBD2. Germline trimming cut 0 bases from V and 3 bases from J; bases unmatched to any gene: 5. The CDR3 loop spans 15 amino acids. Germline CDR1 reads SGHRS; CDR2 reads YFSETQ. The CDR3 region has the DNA TGCGCCAGCAGCTTGGGTGCGGGAGGCCTCTACGAGCAGTACTTC. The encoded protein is CASSLGAGGLYEQYF.

The DNA of the CDR3 is TGTGCCAGCAAGAACAGGGGGCTTGGAAACACCATATATTTT. It translates to CASKNRGLGNTIYF. The chain combines TRBV27 with TRBJ1-3; 9 bases are shared with TRBD1. Germline CDR1 and CDR2: MNHEY and SMNVEV (reference sequence). With 7 bases clipped from V and 3 bases from J, the junction kept 4 bases outside the gene matches. The CDR3 is 14 amino acids.

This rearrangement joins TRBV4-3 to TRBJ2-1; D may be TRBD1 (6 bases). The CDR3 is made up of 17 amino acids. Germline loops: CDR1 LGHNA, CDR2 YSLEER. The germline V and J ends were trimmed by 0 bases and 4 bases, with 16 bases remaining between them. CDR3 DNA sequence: TGCGCCAGCAGCCAAGATGGTTCAGGGGTAGATTACAATGAGCAGTTCTTC. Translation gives CASSQDGSGVDYNEQFF.

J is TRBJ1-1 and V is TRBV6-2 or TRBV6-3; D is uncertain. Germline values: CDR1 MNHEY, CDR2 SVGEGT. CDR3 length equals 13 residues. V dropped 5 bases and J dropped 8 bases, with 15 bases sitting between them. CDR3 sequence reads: CASSPPPRLEAFF. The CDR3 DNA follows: TGTGCCAGCAGTCCCCCACCCAGGTTAGAAGCTTTCTTT.

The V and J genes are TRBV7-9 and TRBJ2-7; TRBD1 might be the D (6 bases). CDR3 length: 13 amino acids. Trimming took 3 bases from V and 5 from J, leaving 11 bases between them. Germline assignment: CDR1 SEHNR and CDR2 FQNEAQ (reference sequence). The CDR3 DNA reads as TGTGCCAGCAGCTTGTGGGGGCAGAACGAGCAGTACTTC. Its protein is CASSLWGQNEQYF. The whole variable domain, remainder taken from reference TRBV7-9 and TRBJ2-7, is DTGVSQNPRHKITKRGQNVTFRCDPISEHNRLYWYRQTLGQGPEFLTYFQNEAQLEKSRLLSDRFSAERPKGSFSTLEIQRTEQGDSAMYLCASSLWGQNEQYFGPGTRLTVT.

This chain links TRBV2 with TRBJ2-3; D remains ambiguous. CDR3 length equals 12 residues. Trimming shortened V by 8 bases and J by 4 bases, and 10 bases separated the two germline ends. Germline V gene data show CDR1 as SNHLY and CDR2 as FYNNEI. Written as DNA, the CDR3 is TGTGCCAGCCTCATTTTATCAGATACGCAGTATTTT. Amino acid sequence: CASLILSDTQYF.

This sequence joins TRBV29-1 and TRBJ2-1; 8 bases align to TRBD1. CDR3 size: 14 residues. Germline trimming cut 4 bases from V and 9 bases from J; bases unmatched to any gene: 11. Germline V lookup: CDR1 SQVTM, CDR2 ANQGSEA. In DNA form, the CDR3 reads TGCAGCGTTGGAGGGACAGGACGAGCGAGTGAGCAGTTCTTC. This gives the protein CSVGGTGRASEQFF.

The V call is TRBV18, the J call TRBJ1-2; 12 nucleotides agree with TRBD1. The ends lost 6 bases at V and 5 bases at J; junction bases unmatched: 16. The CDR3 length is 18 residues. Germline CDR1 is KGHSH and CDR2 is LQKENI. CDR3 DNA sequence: TGTGCCAGCTCCCAGAACCGCTATCCGGGACAGGGGGCGTATGGCTACACCTTC. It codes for CASSQNRYPGQGAYGYTF.

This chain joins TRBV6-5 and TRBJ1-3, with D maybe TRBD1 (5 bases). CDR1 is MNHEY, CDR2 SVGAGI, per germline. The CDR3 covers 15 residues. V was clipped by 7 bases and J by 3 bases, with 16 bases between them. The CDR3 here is CASTRGGDGGNTIYF. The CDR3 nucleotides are TGTGCCAGCACTCGGGGGGGGGACGGTGGAAACACCATATATTTT.

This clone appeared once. Here the CDR3 reads CASSFTEEGGYTF. The CDR3 region has the DNA TGTGCCAGCAGCTTCACAGAGGAAGGTGGCTACACCTTC. V and J are TRBV5-6 and TRBJ1-2; no reliable D call. Germline V gene lookup returns CDR1 SGHDT and CDR2 YYEEEE. Trimming cost V 2 bases and J 7 bases, with 12 bases left between them. The CDR3 runs 13 residues.

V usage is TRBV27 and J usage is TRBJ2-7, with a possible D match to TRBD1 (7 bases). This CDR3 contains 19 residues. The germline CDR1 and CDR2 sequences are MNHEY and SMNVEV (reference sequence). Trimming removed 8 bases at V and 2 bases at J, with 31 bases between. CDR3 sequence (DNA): TGTGCCAGCCCGTGGGCCCGCGACACTCCAGGGGGAGGTACCTACGAGCAGTACTTC. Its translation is CASPWARDTPGGGTYEQYF.